This T cell receptor beta chain came from a study of graft-versus-host responses after intestinal transplantation (dated by TCRdb to 2020 to 2023). Regarding the complete study: The transplants that recipients received were multivisceral, liver-intestinal, or isolated intestinal. Anti-thymocyte globulin induction was given to all recipients, followed by maintenance tacrolimus and steroids for 2 to 4 years. Bulk TCR-beta CDR3 sequencing was used to track graft-versus-host and host-versus-graft alloreactive T cell clones in the graft, circulation and bone marrow after intestinal transplantation. To identify alloreactive clones, pre-transplant mixed lymphocyte reaction products were sequenced and compared with unstimulated pre-transplant donor and recipient T cells. A cohort of 24 intestinal transplant recipients, including one retransplant, was enrolled, and a few patients lacking pretransplant specimens were excluded. Donor T cell macrochimerism was defined as a peak of at least 4% donor T cells among recipient peripheral blood mononuclear cells. Instead of going to the commercial service, samples from a few later patients were sequenced in-house on an Illumina MiSeq and processed with MiXCR. The investigation overall reported the following: Early after transplant, peak levels of circulating GvH clones were found to be associated with declines in HvG clones. In the allografts of patients with donor T cell macrochimerism, GvH to HvG T cell clonal ratios were high. GvH clones turned up in recipient bone marrow, with some appearing earlier in ileal mucosa or blood, a pattern consistent with an intestinal mucosal origin. The relatively low number and heterogeneity of intestinal transplant patients limited the conclusions.

The time point label for this specimen denotes: cells obtained before transplantation from donor or recipient. CD3+CD4+ and CD3+CD8+ populations were FACS-sorted from unstimulated pre-transplant donor and recipient cells taken from spleen or lymph nodes. As for this clone: Its antigen is not yet known. Nothing much larger sits one base from this clone, and base qualities are not available.

Library creation used the immunoSEQ multiplex PCR assay. For most patients, genomic DNA was isolated with the Qiagen DNeasy Blood and Tissue Kit and shipped frozen to Adaptive Biotechnologies for TCR sequencing. For most patients, genomic DNA was subjected to high-throughput TCR-beta CDR3 sequencing by Adaptive Biotechnologies. Processing in the source paper ran as follows. Adaptive's ImmunoSEQ software was the source of the TCR sequencing data for approximately 18 patients, while three other patients were processed with MiXCR and VDJtools. To correct CD4 versus CD8 sorting errors, any sequence found in both subsets at a frequency ratio below 5:1 was removed. CDR3 nucleotide sequences shared between donor and recipient were removed because their origin could not be assigned. To be classed as alloreactive, a clone needed at least 2-fold expansion over unstimulated cells and a minimum CFSE-low frequency of 0.002% (template counts) or 0.001% (read counts). Clones were considered mappable if detected in sequenced pre-transplant spleen, lymph node, or MLR CFSE-low populations of the donor or recipient. Cumulative frequency of alloreactive clones was calculated as a percentage of all sequences weighted by copy number. TCRdb took over this immuneACCESS table, retaining in-frame rearrangements with V and J assigned. Such tables are incomplete; in checked studies, under half of the missing clones stem from an unresolved V gene, and the remainder is unexplained. V and J calls and clone size follow that table, whereas D and trimming were derived from the DNA. This sample lists 80,000 to 85,000 clones; roughly 89% were detected once. Of the sample, more than 0.095% is held by the ten largest clones.

Looking up the germline V gene yields CDR1 MNHEY and CDR2 SVGAGI. At the junction V is shortened by 2 bases and J by 11 bases; bases outside the gene matches: 13. The CDR3 runs 16 residues from the cysteine to the phenylalanine. Only CDR3 DNA is held: 48 bases, read in frame from base 1. The receptor was isolated from a human donor who received an intestinal transplant. The chain uses TRBV6-5 and TRBJ1-1; 11 middle bases align to TRBD1. This specimen consisted of unstimulated CD4+ T cells sorted from spleen or lymph node cells, obtained before intestinal transplant. The nucleotide sequence is TGTGCCAGCAGTTACGAGTGGACAGGGGGCAATGCAGGGGCTTTCTTT. This translates into CASSYEWTGGNAGAFF.